A selection of T cell receptor beta chains follows, all from one sample in a study of T cells in Graves' hyperthyroidism and ophthalmopathy. Via MiXCR, TCRdb re-called the multiplex PCR reads, giving one row per CDR3 protein. The sample holds a few hundred thousand distinct CDR3 sequences; around 14% are singletons and the top ten take around a third. Material: blood. The receptors derive from a woman in her 30s with Graves' hyperthyroidism. The CDR3 runs from the conserved cysteine through the conserved F or W. The D gene is left open where the match is weak. Size is stated for part of the rows, as once, few or many counts, or as a class when the clone is expanded.

j_call clone_size v_call d_call cdr3_nt cdr3_aa
TRBJ2-1 few TRBV20-1 . TGCAGTGCTAGAGATGGGCAGGGTATCTCGAATGAGCAGTTCTTC CSARDGQGISNEQFF
TRBJ1-1 . TRBV20-1 . TGCAGTGCTAGAGATGGGACCTACACTGAAGCTTTCTTT CSARDGTYTEAFF
TRBJ1-3 . TRBV12-3/TRBV12-4 . TGTGCCAGCACTCCGGGAGGTGGAAACACCATATATTTT CASTPGGGNTIYF
TRBJ2-7 many TRBV27 TRBD2 TGTGCCAGCAGTTTTCTTACTAGCGGGATAGACGAGCAGTACTTC CASSFLTSGIDEQYF
TRBJ2-1 . TRBV5-4 TRBD2 TGTGCCAGCAGCACTAAGCGGGGGATTTTCAATGAGCAGTTCTTC CASSTKRGIFNEQFF
TRBJ2-3 many TRBV27 TRBD2 TGTGCCAGCAGACCCCGGACTAGCGGGAGGCTCACAGATACGCAGTATTTT CASRPRTSGRLTDTQYF
TRBJ2-5 . TRBV19 TRBD2 TGTGCCAGTAGTATGGACCATAGCGGGAGGGCCACGGAGACCCAGTACTTC CASSMDHSGRATETQYF
TRBJ2-3 few TRBV13 TRBD2 TGTGCCAGCAGCTTAAGATTAGCGGGGGTTAGCACAGATACGCAGTATTTT CASSLRLAGVSTDTQYF
TRBJ2-7 many TRBV28 TRBD1 TGTGCCAGCAGCCAGCAGACAGGGTGGGGAAACGAGCAGTACTTC CASSQQTGWGNEQYF
TRBJ2-1 . TRBV6-1 . TGTGCCAGCAGTCGGGTCGGGGGTGAGCAGTTCTTC CASSRVGGEQFF